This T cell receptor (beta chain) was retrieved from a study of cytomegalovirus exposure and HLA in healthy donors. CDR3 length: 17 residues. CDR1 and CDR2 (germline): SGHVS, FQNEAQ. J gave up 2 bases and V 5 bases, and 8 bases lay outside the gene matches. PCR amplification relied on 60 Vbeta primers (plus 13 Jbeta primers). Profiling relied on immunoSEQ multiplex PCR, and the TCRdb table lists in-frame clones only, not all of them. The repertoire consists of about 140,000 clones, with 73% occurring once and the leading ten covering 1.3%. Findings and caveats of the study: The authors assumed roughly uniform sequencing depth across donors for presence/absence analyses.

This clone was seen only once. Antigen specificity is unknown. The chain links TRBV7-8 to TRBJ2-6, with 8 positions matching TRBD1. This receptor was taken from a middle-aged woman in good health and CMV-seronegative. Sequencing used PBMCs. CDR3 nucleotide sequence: TGTGCCAGCAGCGCTGGACAGGGTAAAGCTGGGGCCAACGTCCTGACTTTC. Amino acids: CASSAGQGKAGANVLTF.